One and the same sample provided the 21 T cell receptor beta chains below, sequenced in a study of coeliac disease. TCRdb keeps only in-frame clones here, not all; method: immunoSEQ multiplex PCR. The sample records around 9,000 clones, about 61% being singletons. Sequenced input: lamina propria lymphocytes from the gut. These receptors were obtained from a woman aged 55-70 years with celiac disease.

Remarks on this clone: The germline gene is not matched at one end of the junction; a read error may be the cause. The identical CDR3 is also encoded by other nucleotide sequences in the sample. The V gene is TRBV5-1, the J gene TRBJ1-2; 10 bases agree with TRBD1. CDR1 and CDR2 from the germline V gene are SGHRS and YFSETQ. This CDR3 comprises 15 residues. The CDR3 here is CASSPRTGGSDGYTF. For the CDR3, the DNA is TGCGCTAGCAGCCCCCGGACAGGGGGATCAGATGGCTACACCTTC.

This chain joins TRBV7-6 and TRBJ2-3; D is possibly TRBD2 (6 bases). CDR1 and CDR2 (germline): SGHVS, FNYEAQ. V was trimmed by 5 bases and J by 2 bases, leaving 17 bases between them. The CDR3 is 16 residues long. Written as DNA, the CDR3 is TGTGCCAGCAGCCTGTGGGCGGGACTTTCCACAGATACGCAGTATTTT. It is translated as CASSLWAGLSTDTQYF.

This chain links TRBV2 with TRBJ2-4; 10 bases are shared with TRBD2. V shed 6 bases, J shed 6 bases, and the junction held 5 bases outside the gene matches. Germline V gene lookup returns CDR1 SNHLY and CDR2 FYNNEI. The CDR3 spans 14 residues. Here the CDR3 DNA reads TGTGCCAGCAGGACTAGCGGGCTGGGAAACATTCAGTACTTC. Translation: CASRTSGLGNIQYF.

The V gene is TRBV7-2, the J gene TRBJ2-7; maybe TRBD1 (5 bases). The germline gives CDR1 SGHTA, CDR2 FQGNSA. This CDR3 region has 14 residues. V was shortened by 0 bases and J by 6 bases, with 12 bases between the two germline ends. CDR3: CASSLAQGFSEQYF. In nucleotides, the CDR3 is TGTGCCAGCAGCTTAGCCCAGGGATTCTCCGAGCAGTACTTC.

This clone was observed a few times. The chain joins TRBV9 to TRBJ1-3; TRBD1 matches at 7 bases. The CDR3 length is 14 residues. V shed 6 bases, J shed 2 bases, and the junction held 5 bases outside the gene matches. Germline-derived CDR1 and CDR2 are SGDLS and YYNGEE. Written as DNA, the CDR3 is TGTGCCAGCACAGGGGGTGTCCCTGGAAACACCATATATTTT. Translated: CASTGGVPGNTIYF.

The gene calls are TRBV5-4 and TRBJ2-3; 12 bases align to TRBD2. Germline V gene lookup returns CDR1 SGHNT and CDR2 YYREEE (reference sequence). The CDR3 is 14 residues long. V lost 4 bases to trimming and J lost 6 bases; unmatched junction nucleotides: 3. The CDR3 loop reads CASSTSGRLDTQYF. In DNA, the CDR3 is TGTGCCAGCAGCACTAGCGGGAGGTTGGATACGCAGTATTTT.

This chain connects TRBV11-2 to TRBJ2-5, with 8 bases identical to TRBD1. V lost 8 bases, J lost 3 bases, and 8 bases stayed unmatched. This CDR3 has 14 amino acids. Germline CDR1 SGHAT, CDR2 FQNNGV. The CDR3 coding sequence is TGTGCCAGCCAGGGGGCGTGGGGGGAAGAGACCCAGTACTTC. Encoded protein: CASQGAWGEETQYF. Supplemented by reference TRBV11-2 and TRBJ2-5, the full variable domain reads EAGVAQSPRYKIIEKRQSVAFWCNPISGHATLYWYQQILGQGPKLLIQFQNNGVVDDSQLPKDRFSAERLKGVDSTLKIQPAKLEDSAVYLCASQGAWGEETQYFGPGTRLLVL.

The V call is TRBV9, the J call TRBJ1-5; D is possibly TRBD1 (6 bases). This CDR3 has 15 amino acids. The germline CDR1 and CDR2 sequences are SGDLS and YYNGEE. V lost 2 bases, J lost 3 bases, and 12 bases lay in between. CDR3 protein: CASSVTGTHNQPQHF. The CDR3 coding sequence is TGTGCCAGCAGCGTGACCGGGACACACAATCAGCCCCAGCATTTT.

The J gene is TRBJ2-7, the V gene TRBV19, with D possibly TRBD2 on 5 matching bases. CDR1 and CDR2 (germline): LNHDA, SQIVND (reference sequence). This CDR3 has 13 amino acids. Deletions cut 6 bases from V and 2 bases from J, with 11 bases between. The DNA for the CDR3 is TGTGCCAGTAGCCCCCGGGGTACCTACGAGCAGTACTTC. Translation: CASSPRGTYEQYF. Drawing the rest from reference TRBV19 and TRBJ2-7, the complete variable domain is DGGITQSPKYLFRKEGQNVTLSCEQNLNHDAMYWYRQDPGQGLRLIYYSQIVNDFQKGDIAEGYSVSREKKESFPLTVTSAQKNPTAFYLCASSPRGTYEQYFGPGTRLTVT.

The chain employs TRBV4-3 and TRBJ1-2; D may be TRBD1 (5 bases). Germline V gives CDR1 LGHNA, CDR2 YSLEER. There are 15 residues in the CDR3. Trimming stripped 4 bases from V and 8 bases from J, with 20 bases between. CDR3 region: CASSPQAAVTGGYTF. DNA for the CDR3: TGCGCCAGCAGCCCTCAGGCGGCCGTAACAGGCGGCTACACCTTC.

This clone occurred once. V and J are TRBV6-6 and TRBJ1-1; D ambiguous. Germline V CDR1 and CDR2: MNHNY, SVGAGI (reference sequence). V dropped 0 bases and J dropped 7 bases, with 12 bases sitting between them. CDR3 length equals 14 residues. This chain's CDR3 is CASSYSKLLLEAFF. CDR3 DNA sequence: TGTGCCAGCAGTTACTCGAAACTGCTCCTTGAAGCTTTCTTT.

The CDR3 bases are TGTGCCAGTAGTATAGGTGACTGGGAGACCCAGTACTTC. Amino acid sequence: CASSIGDWETQYF. This chain joins TRBV19 and TRBJ2-5, with unresolved D. Germline-derived CDR1 and CDR2 are LNHDA and SQIVND (reference sequence). The CDR3 runs to 13 residues. Trimming removed 1 base from V and 5 bases from J, with 8 bases in between. The full variable domain, completed using reference TRBV19 and TRBJ2-5, is DGGITQSPKYLFRKEGQNVTLSCEQNLNHDAMYWYRQDPGQGLRLIYYSQIVNDFQKGDIAEGYSVSREKKESFPLTVTSAQKNPTAFYLCASSIGDWETQYFGPGTRLLVL.

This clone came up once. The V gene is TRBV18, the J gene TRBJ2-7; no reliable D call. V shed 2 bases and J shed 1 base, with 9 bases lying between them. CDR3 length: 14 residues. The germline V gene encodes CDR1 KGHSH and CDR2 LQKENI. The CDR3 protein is CASSPRQVSYEQYF. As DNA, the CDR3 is TGTGCCAGCTCACCAAGGCAGGTATCCTACGAGCAGTACTTC.

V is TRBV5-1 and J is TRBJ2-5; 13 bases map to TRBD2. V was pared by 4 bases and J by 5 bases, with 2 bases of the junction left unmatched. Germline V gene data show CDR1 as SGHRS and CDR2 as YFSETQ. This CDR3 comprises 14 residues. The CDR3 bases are TGCGCCAGCAGCCCGGGACTAGCGGGGGAGACCCAGTACTTC. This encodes CASSPGLAGETQYF.

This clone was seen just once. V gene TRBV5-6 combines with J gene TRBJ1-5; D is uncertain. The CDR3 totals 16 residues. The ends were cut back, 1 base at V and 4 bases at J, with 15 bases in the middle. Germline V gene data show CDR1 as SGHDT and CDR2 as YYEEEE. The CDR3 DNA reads TGTGCCAGCAGCTTGAAACGGCGGGAGCTTAATCAGCCCCAGCATTTT. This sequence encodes CASSLKRRELNQPQHF.

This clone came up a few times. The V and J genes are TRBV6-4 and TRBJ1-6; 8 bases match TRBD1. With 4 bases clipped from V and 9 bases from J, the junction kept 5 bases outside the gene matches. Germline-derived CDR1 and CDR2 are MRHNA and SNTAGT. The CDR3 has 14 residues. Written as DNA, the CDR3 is TGTGCCAGCAGTGCGACAGGGGCAGGTTCACCCCTCCACTTT. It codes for CASSATGAGSPLHF.

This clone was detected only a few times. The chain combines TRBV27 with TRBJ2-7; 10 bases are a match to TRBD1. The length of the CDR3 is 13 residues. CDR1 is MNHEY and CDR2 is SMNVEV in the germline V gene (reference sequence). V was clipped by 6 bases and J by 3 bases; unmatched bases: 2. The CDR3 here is CASRGTGVYEQYF. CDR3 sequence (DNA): TGTGCCAGCAGGGGGACAGGGGTCTACGAGCAGTACTTC.

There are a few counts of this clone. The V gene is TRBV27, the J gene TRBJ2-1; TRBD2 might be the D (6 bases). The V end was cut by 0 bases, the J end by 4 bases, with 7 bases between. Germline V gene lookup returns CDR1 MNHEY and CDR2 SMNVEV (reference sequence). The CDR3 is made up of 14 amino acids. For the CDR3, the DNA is TGTGCCAGCAGTTTATCGGGGGGATACAATGAGCAGTTCTTC. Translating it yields CASSLSGGYNEQFF.

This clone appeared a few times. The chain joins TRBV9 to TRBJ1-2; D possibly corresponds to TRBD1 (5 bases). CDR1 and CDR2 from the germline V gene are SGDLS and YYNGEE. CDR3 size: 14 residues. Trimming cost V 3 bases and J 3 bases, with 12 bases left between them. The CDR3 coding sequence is TGTGCCAGCAGCGAAGGGGCAGGTGACTATGGCTACACCTTC. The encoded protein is CASSEGAGDYGYTF.

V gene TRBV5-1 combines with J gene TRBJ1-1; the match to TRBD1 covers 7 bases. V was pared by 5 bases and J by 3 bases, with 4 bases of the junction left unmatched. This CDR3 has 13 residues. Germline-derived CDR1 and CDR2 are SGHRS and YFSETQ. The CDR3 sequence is CASRTGSDTEAFF. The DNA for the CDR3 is TGCGCCAGCAGGACAGGGTCGGACACTGAAGCTTTCTTT.

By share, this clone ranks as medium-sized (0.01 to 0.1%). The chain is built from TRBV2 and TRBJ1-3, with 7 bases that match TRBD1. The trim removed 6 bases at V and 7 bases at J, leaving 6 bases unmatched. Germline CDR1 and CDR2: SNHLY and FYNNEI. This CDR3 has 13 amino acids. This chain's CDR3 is CASSRDSRNTIYF. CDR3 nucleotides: TGTGCCAGCAGCCGGGACAGTAGGAACACCATATATTTT.